What follows describes a single T cell receptor beta chain. Its antigen is still unknown. TCRdb's table, derived via immunoSEQ multiplex PCR, lists solely in-frame clones and lacks some. The table includes roughly 91,000 clones, nearly 90% detected once. This record comes from a study of T cell responses to AZD1222 COVID-19 vaccine. Trimming pared 7 bases from V and 1 base from J, leaving 10 bases between. This CDR3 is 13 amino acids long. General study results and limits: Spike-specific TCR breadth and depth rose after two AZD1222 doses. Spike was spanned by vaccine-associated CD4 TCRs, which were dominant at 160-218 and 743-854. Without day 14 samples, only post-peak T cell repertoires were studied.

The material sequenced was peripheral blood, taken on day 0 of AZD1222 vaccination. The chain links TRBV12-3 or TRBV12-4 to TRBJ1-1, with D maybe TRBD1 (6 bases). This clonotype originated in an adult in good health. CDR3 sequence: CASKKGGNTEAFF. Written as DNA, the CDR3 is TGTGCCAGCAAGAAGGGGGGGAACACTGAAGCTTTCTTT.